Following are 27 T cell receptor beta chains from one sample sequenced in a study of cytomegalovirus exposure and HLA in healthy donors. Use of 60 Vbeta and 13 Jbeta primers characterized the PCR. TCRdb's copy holds only in-frame clones and misses some; the assay was immunoSEQ multiplex PCR. The repertoire consists of about 69,000 clones, with approximately 80% occurring once and the leading ten covering under 3.5%. Sequenced input: PBMCs. The receptors originated from a man younger than 35 in good health and CMV-seronegative.

The rearrangement uses TRBV28 and TRBJ1-1; maybe TRBD1 (6 bases). CDR3 size: 18 residues. CDR1 MDHEN and CDR2 SYDVKM come from the germline V gene. Trimming stripped 6 bases from V and 0 bases from J, with 23 bases between. CDR3 protein: CASRRGGETVSMNTEAFF. CDR3 DNA sequence: TGTGCCAGCAGGCGAGGGGGGGAGACAGTTTCTATGAACACTGAAGCTTTCTTT.

V is TRBV4-2 and J is TRBJ2-1; 14 bases fit TRBD2. This CDR3 comprises 19 residues. The V gene end was trimmed by 3 bases and the J gene end by 4 bases; junction bases not matched to a gene: 11. Germline V gene sequence: CDR1 LGHNA, CDR2 YNFKEQ. Here the CDR3 reads CASSQRLAGGGSGYNEQFF. The DNA of the CDR3 is TGTGCCAGCAGCCAGAGACTAGCGGGGGGGGGCTCGGGATACAATGAGCAGTTCTTC.

The V call is TRBV9, the J call TRBJ2-2, with 12 bases matching TRBD1. Germline V gives CDR1 SGDLS, CDR2 YYNGEE. The V and J ends lost 0 bases and 6 bases, in that order; junction bases with no gene match: 6. CDR3 length: 17 amino acids. The DNA for the CDR3 is TGTGCCAGCAGCGTAGGGGTCGGGACAGGGGGCTCCGGGGAGCTGTTTTTT. It is translated as CASSVGVGTGGSGELFF.

This chain links TRBV5-4 with TRBJ2-7; D call uncertain. V was cut by 2 bases and J by 3 bases, with 9 bases left in between. CDR1 SGHNT and CDR2 YYREEE come from the germline V gene (reference sequence). This CDR3 is 13 amino acids long. The CDR3 region has the DNA TGTGCCAGCAGCTTCGGTAGCCTCTACGAGCAGTACTTC. Its translation is CASSFGSLYEQYF.

The chain couples TRBV11-3 to TRBJ2-5; TRBD2 might be the D (6 bases). Germline lookup yields CDR1 SGHNT and CDR2 YENEEA. The CDR3 length is 15 residues. Trimming took 1 base from V and 2 from J, leaving 11 bases between them. CDR3 residues: CASSLGAGPQETQYF. In DNA form, the CDR3 reads TGTGCCAGCAGCTTAGGAGCGGGCCCGCAAGAGACCCAGTACTTC.

Points on this clone: At one of its ends the junction is not consistent with the germline gene, which may arise from a read error. The sample contains more than one DNA sequence encoding this CDR3. CDR3 nucleotides: TGTGCCAGCAGCTTAGGGCAGGGGAGCTCCTACGAGCAATACTTC. Its translation: CASSLGQGSSYEQYF. The V call is TRBV5-4, the J call TRBJ2-7; D is possibly TRBD1 (6 bases). The CDR3 is 15 residues long. Germline CDR1 and CDR2: SGHNT and YYREEE (reference sequence). The whole variable domain, filled in from reference TRBV5-4 and TRBJ2-7, reads ETGVTQSPTHLIKTRGQQVTLRCSSQSGHNTVSWYQQALGQGPQFIFQYYREEENGRGNFPPRFSGLQFPNYSSELNVNALELDDSALYLCASSLGQGSSYEQYFGPGTRLTVT.

This clone showed up just once. This rearrangement joins TRBV14 to TRBJ2-5; TRBD1 might be the D (5 bases). Germline CDR1 SGHDN, CDR2 FVKESK. The germline V and J ends were trimmed by 7 bases and 3 bases, with 12 bases remaining between them. The CDR3 has 13 amino acids. The CDR3 is CASNVQVEETQYF. For the CDR3, the DNA is TGTGCCAGCAATGTACAGGTTGAAGAGACCCAGTACTTC.

This sequence joins TRBV11-2 and TRBJ2-2; D perhaps matches TRBD2 (5 bases). Germline CDR1 is SGHAT and CDR2 is FQNNGV. The CDR3 is 14 residues long. V dropped 3 bases and J dropped 6 bases, with 11 bases sitting between them. For the CDR3, the DNA is TGTGCCAGCAGCTTGGTGAAGCGGCCCGGGGAGCTGTTTTTT. It encodes CASSLVKRPGELFF.

The J gene is TRBJ1-1, the V gene TRBV2, with 8 nucleotides matching TRBD1. The CDR3 length is 13 residues. In germline, CDR1 is SNHLY, CDR2 FYNNEI. V shed 9 bases, J shed 2 bases, and the junction held 5 bases outside the gene matches. The CDR3 region has the DNA TGTGCCAGTACGACAGGGGCCAACACTGAAGCTTTCTTT. It specifies CASTTGANTEAFF.

The J gene is TRBJ2-2, the V gene TRBV6-6, with D tentatively TRBD2 (7 bases). V was clipped by 7 bases and J by 5 bases, with 17 bases between them. Germline loops: CDR1 MNHNY, CDR2 SVGAGI (reference sequence). The CDR3 length is 15 residues. The CDR3 here is CASTLRGGETGELFF. The CDR3 region has the DNA TGTGCCAGCACCCTAAGGGGGGGAGAGACCGGGGAGCTGTTTTTT.

This clone was picked up a small number of times. The gene calls are TRBV7-3 and TRBJ2-7; D is possibly TRBD1 (5 bases). Per the germline V gene, CDR1 is SGHTA and CDR2 is FQGTGA. The CDR3 covers 16 residues. V was pared by 4 bases and J by 3 bases, with 19 bases between. In nucleotides, the CDR3 is TGTGCCAGCAGCTCCAAGCCATTTGACAGAAACTACGAGCAGTACGTC. Translated: CASSSKPFDRNYEQYV.

This clone was counted a single time. The junction departs from the called germline gene at one end, perhaps through a read error. The chain carries TRBV19 and TRBJ2-3, with D perhaps TRBD1 (5 bases). Per the germline V gene, CDR1 is LNHDA and CDR2 is SQIVND (reference sequence). The CDR3 covers 14 residues. As DNA, the CDR3 is TGTGTCAGTAGTACCCAGGGTGAAGGGGATACGCAGTATTTT. Translated: CVSSTQGEGDTQYF.

The genes are TRBV5-1 and TRBJ1-1; the D is unclear. From germline, CDR1 is SGHRS and CDR2 YFSETQ. Trimming took 1 base from V and 1 from J, leaving 8 bases between them. The CDR3 spans 14 residues. The CDR3 DNA follows: TGCGCCAGCAGCTTGACAGTGACGAACACTGAAGCTTTCTTT. Its protein product is CASSLTVTNTEAFF.

This chain connects TRBV7-9 to TRBJ2-7; D not resolved. Germline V gene sequence: CDR1 SEHNR, CDR2 FQNEAQ (reference sequence). Trimming shortened V by 3 bases and J by 1 base, and 7 bases separated the two germline ends. There are 13 residues in the CDR3. CDR3 DNA sequence: TGTGCCAGCAGCTTGATGCGATCCTACGAGCAGTACTTC. This translates into CASSLMRSYEQYF.

V usage is TRBV7-8 and J usage is TRBJ2-7; the match to TRBD1 covers 7 bases. The germline V gene encodes CDR1 SGHVS and CDR2 FQNEAQ. V shed 3 bases and J 0 bases; nucleotides not matched to a gene: 11. The CDR3 is 17 residues long. CDR3 protein: CASSLTTGQISSYEQYF. The CDR3 bases are TGTGCCAGCAGCTTGACAACGGGACAGATTAGCTCCTACGAGCAGTACTTC.

This clone was counted between two and nine times. The chain recombines TRBV5-1 with TRBJ2-2; TRBD2 agrees at 10 bases. After removal of 6 bases from V and 2 bases from J, the junction contained 19 bases not matched to a gene. Germline V CDR1 and CDR2: SGHRS, YFSETQ. The CDR3 runs to 20 residues. CDR3 DNA: TGCGCCAGCACTAATACCCGTTTAGCGGGGGGATTGATTAACACCGGGGAGCTGTTTTTT. This sequence encodes CASTNTRLAGGLINTGELFF.

The gene calls are TRBV5-1 and TRBJ2-3, with TRBD2 as a possible D gene (5 bases). This CDR3 is built from 14 residues. Germline values: CDR1 SGHRS, CDR2 YFSETQ. Trimming removed 0 bases at V and 2 bases at J, with 7 bases between. The CDR3 reads CASSLGGPTDTQYF. The CDR3 DNA reads TGCGCCAGCAGCTTGGGAGGGCCCACAGATACGCAGTATTTT.

The chain uses TRBV19 and TRBJ2-3; D perhaps matches TRBD1 (5 bases). The germline gives CDR1 LNHDA, CDR2 SQIVND (reference sequence). V was pared by 6 bases and J by 0 bases, with 10 bases between. The CDR3 length is 14 residues. For the CDR3, the DNA is TGTGCCAGTAGCTCAACAGGTAGCACAGATACGCAGTATTTT. Its protein is CASSSTGSTDTQYF.

The V call is TRBV5-6, the J call TRBJ1-2; TRBD1 matches at 8 bases. Per germline, CDR1 SGHDT and CDR2 YYEEEE. V was pared by 5 bases and J by 11 bases, with 17 bases of the junction left unmatched. The CDR3 contains 15 residues. The CDR3 DNA follows: TGTGCCAGCAGACCGGGACAGGTACCCTACGGGAATTACACCTTC. This encodes CASRPGQVPYGNYTF.

In this sample, this clone turned up a few times. This chain uses TRBV7-2 with TRBJ1-5; 9 nucleotides align to TRBD1. V was pared by 5 bases and J by 4 bases, with 6 bases of the junction left unmatched. This CDR3 is built from 15 residues. Germline assignment: CDR1 SGHTA and CDR2 FQGNSA. As DNA, the CDR3 is TGTGCCAGCAGCCCGGGGACAGGGTGGAATCAGCCCCAGCATTTT. This encodes CASSPGTGWNQPQHF.

CDR3 DNA sequence: TGTGCCAGCAGTGATAGGAGGAACTATGGCTACACCTTC. It encodes CASSDRRNYGYTF. The chain combines TRBV2 with TRBJ1-2, with D hard to call. This CDR3 is 13 amino acids long. Germline-derived CDR1 and CDR2 are SNHLY and FYNNEI. Trimming pared 3 bases from V and 2 bases from J, leaving 7 bases between.

The chain recombines TRBV10-3 with TRBJ2-3; 9 nucleotides match TRBD1. V gave up 4 bases and J gave up 5 bases; unmatched junction bases: 10. The CDR3 is made up of 16 amino acids. Germline V gene lookup returns CDR1 ENHRY and CDR2 SYGVKD. CDR3: CAISASTGGIRDTQYF. CDR3 DNA sequence: TGTGCCATCAGTGCCTCGACAGGGGGAATAAGAGATACGCAGTATTTT.

The chain carries TRBV5-6 and TRBJ1-5; no clear D. CDR3 length: 15 residues. V dropped 1 base and J dropped 1 base, with 9 bases sitting between them. Germline loops: CDR1 SGHDT, CDR2 YYEEEE. The CDR3 bases are TGTGCCAGCAGCTTGTTGCGTCAAAGCAATCAGCCCCAGCATTTT. As protein: CASSLLRQSNQPQHF. Filled out from reference TRBV5-6 and TRBJ1-5, the complete variable domain reads DAGVTQSPTHLIKTRGQQVTLRCSPKSGHDTVSWYQQALGQGPQFIFQYYEEEERQRGNFPDRFSGHQFPNYSSELNVNALLLGDSALYLCASSLLRQSNQPQHFGDGTRLSIL.

This chain uses TRBV5-1 with TRBJ2-3; TRBD1 might be the D (6 bases). Germline CDR1 SGHRS, CDR2 YFSETQ. The CDR3 runs to 17 residues. V was shortened by 4 bases and J by 0 bases, with 18 bases between the two germline ends. CDR3 loop: CASSPTAGASSTDTQYF. CDR3 sequence (DNA): TGCGCCAGCAGCCCAACCGCAGGGGCCTCTAGCACAGATACGCAGTATTTT.

The chain has TRBV9 and TRBJ1-3; tentatively, D is TRBD1 (6 bases). CDR1 SGDLS and CDR2 YYNGEE come from the germline V gene. The germline V and J ends were trimmed by 0 bases and 4 bases, with 11 bases remaining between them. CDR3 length: 15 amino acids. CDR3 in DNA: TGTGCCAGCAGCGTAGAAGGGGGTGGAGGAAACACCATATATTTT. Protein: CASSVEGGGGNTIYF.

DNA of the CDR3: TGTGCCAGCAGTCCCCGAGGGGACAGGGAAACCGGGGAGCTGTTTTTT. Translation gives CASSPRGDRETGELFF. The chain couples TRBV27 to TRBJ2-2; 9 nucleotides match TRBD1. CDR1 and CDR2 (germline): MNHEY, SMNVEV (reference sequence). CDR3 length: 16 amino acids. V lost 5 bases to trimming and J lost 5 bases; unmatched junction nucleotides: 9.

This clone was seen a handful of times. The chain combines TRBV6-1 with TRBJ2-6; tentative D call: TRBD2 (6 bases). V dropped 4 bases and J dropped 4 bases, with 11 bases sitting between them. The CDR3 spans 15 residues. Germline V gene lookup returns CDR1 MNHNS and CDR2 SASEGT. The DNA for the CDR3 is TGTGCCAGCAGTGCGGGGGAATCAGGGGCCAACGTCCTGACTTTC. Translation: CASSAGESGANVLTF.